Sequencing of this T cell receptor beta chain was carried out in a study of cytomegalovirus exposure and HLA in healthy donors. With 60 Vbeta and 13 Jbeta primers, the PCR was carried out. This table comes from immunoSEQ multiplex PCR, and its TCRdb copy is limited to in-frame clones, with some not included. The sample yields approximately 150,000 clones, about 78% seen once. Study-wide findings and caveats: A few CMV-associated chains were confirmed in vitro to be specific for CMV antigens. Most TCR sequences proved rare, with some public TCRs found in many donors.

Regarding this clone: Its target is unknown.

J was trimmed by 6 bases and V by 4 bases; bases with no gene match: 1. Germline V gene data show CDR1 as SNHLY and CDR2 as FYNNEI. The CDR3 totals 13 residues. This clonotype was obtained from a woman aged 45-65 years in good health and CMV-seropositive. The chain is built from TRBV2 and TRBJ1-5; TRBD1 aligns across 9 bases. Sample: PBMCs. CDR3 sequence: CASSGDRVQPQHF. The CDR3 DNA sequence: TGTGCCAGCAGTGGGGACAGGGTTCAGCCCCAGCATTTT.